The TCR beta chain described here comes from a study of radiation and T cells in renal cell carcinoma (dated by TCRdb to the early 2020s). About the study as a whole: The samples were drawn from a clinical trial, where primary renal cell carcinomas were treated with 15 Gy of stereotactic body radiation therapy and then removed by nephrectomy 4 weeks afterward. A total of 3.5 million to 4.5 million unique CDR3 nucleotide sequences, encoding 2,500,000 or so unique CDR3 amino acid sequences, were found across all 50 or so samples. In total, 53 samples underwent TCR beta sequencing: about 26 tumors plus 27 peripheral blood samples. Results the study describes overall, beyond this receptor: Because no pretreatment tumor biopsies were available, whether clonotypes were present in the tumor at baseline could not be determined. Effects of radiation dose or scheduling on the TCR repertoire could not be addressed with the single-armed trial design. Tracking of blood repertoire dynamics stopped at three to four weeks after treatment, with no follow-up past that point. In blood, the top tumor clonotypes increased between baseline and 2 weeks post-radiation and then shrank by 4 weeks, which suggests that tumor-resident clones expanded only transiently.

Taken with the paper, the label for time point translates to: baseline pretreatment blood. The treatment or condition label here, explained by the study, means: 15 Gy SBRT to primary tumor, nephrectomy 4 weeks later. To track tumor-enriched clonotypes, serial peripheral blood was sampled from radiation-treated patients at baseline and at 2 weeks and 4 weeks after SBRT. All patients had renal cell carcinoma with clear cell pathology. The QIAamp DNA Blood Mini Kit (Qiagen) was used to prepare genomic DNA for TCR sequencing. The analyses included only samples that passed all quality control checks. V and J lose 3 bases and 5 bases, and a span of 11 bases separates them. CDR3 length: 14 amino acids, cysteine to phenylalanine. This entry keeps only the CDR3 DNA: 42 bases, framed from base 1. The germline V gene gives CDR1 as SGDLS and CDR2 as YYNGEE. Following the manufacturer's recommendations, the immunoSEQ kit was used to generate TCR beta libraries from genomic DNA. To prepare the libraries, a first multiplex PCR with proprietary primers was run, followed by a second PCR that added unique barcodes, and a bead cleanup was done after each round. A positive control reaction and a negative control reaction, both provided in the kit, were run with every batch of samples. The final libraries were assessed on an Agilent 4200 TapeStation D1000 ScreenTape, pooled by volume, and quantified by qPCR. Sequencing ran on an Illumina NextSeq500 with a MidOutput 150-cycle cartridge, using 156 Read1 and 15 Index1 cycles with kit custom primers. The pooled library was loaded at roughly 0.96 pM, with an approximately 21% PhiX control spiked in. From the authors' description of their analysis: The vendor-processed data were analyzed in R, and a clonotype was defined as all T cells that share the same CDR3 nucleotide sequence. In the clone abundance analyses, frequencies were normalized to the 10,000 most abundant clones in each sample. Public T cell clones, averaging fewer than five per sample, were removed before analysis. An abundance difference of at least 32-fold between compartments was the criterion for calling clonotypes tumor-enriched or baseline blood-enriched. A beta-binomial differential abundance model was applied to find clonotypes that expanded or contracted between blood time points. The Baroni-Urbani and Buser coefficient was used to measure tumor-blood repertoire similarity, and groups were compared with two-tailed Wilcoxon tests in R. TCRdb re-hosts the immuneACCESS table, in-frame sequences only. Its copies lack some clones; in the studies checked, an unresolved V gene accounts for under half of them, and the cause for the rest is not known. The V and J calls and clone size are taken from that table; D and trimming were inferred from the DNA. For this sample the table gives about 88,000 clones, of which 75% to 90% were detected only once. Approximately 8.4% of the sample is in the top ten clones.

This clone was detected a few times. There is no known antigen for this receptor. There are no base qualities to consult, and no much larger clone falls within one base. The clonotype originates from a man aged 50 to 60 with renal cell carcinoma. Recombination linked TRBV9 to TRBJ1-4, and the D gene may be TRBD1, 5 bases matching. The material sequenced was blood, taken from a patient whose treatment included radiotherapy and nephrectomy. CDR3 sequence: CASSGDSGNEKLFF. The sequenced DNA is TGTGCCAGCAGCGGTGACAGCGGGAATGAAAAACTGTTTTTT.